This T cell receptor beta chain derives from a study of blood T cell repertoires in COVID-19. Study-wide context: Italy, Spain and the United States were the sources of the convalescent and acute COVID-19 samples.

Adults between about 18 and 95 years of age took part from about two dozen US areas. The study counted Cohort 3 donors as recovered given two negative PCRs, clearance, or symptom resolution. TCRdb's copy holds only in-frame clones and misses some; the assay was immunoSEQ multiplex PCR. The sample lists over 150,000 clones, 78% occurring once. The germline V and J ends were trimmed by 6 bases and 5 bases, with 13 bases remaining between them. The germline V gene has CDR1 SGHTA and CDR2 FQGNSA. The CDR3 length is 14 residues. V is TRBV7-2 and J is TRBJ2-2, with D possibly TRBD2 on 5 matching bases. Material for sequencing was PBMCs or T cells enriched from blood (not recorded which). The clonotype comes from a woman between 50 and 59 years old who had recovered from COVID-19. The CDR3 DNA reads as TGTGCCAGCAGACCCGGTCGGGGTACCGGGGAGCTGTTTTTT. Protein: CASRPGRGTGELFF.